These 11 T cell receptor beta chains came from one sample sequenced in a study of T cells after posttransplantation cyclophosphamide. Assay used: immunoSEQ multiplex PCR; TCRdb lists only in-frame clones, some missing. The table lists some 23,000 clones, with no singletons. Source material: PBMCs. These receptor sequences come from a woman aged 50 to 60 in good health, CMV-negative, and a related stem cell transplant donor.

This clone has a count of ten or more. The chain couples TRBV29-1 to TRBJ1-1; D might be TRBD1 (6 bases). The V gene's germline CDR1 is SQVTM and CDR2 ANQGSEA. Trimming removed 1 base from V and 5 bases from J, with 14 bases in between. This CDR3 is built from 14 residues. The CDR3 DNA reads as TGCAGCGTTGAAGGACAGGCAAGGAGGACTGAAGCTTTCTTT. Amino acids: CSVEGQARRTEAFF. Drawing the rest from reference TRBV29-1 and TRBJ1-1, the complete variable domain is SAVISQKPSRDICQRGTSLTIQCQVDSQVTMMFWYRQQPGQSLTLIATANQGSEATYESGFVIDKFPISRPNLTFSTLTVSNMSPEDSSIYLCSVEGQARRTEAFFGQGTRLTVV.

This clone was detected ten times or more. The gene calls are TRBV7-9 and TRBJ2-5; TRBD2 agrees at 10 bases. Unmatched junction bases numbered 4, after V lost 5 bases and J lost 4 bases. Germline loops: CDR1 SEHNR, CDR2 FQNEAQ (reference sequence). This CDR3 has 14 residues. In nucleotides, the CDR3 is TGTGCCAGCAGCGCTAGCGGGAGTTCAGAGACCCAGTACTTC. This codes for CASSASGSSETQYF.

Many counts were recorded for this clone. The chain couples TRBV10-3 to TRBJ1-2; a possible D gene is TRBD1 (6 bases). V lost 5 bases and J lost 7, with 20 bases in between. Germline V lookup: CDR1 ENHRY, CDR2 SYGVKD. The CDR3 loop spans 15 amino acids. CDR3: CAISPRGGEVRGYTF. CDR3 nucleotide sequence: TGTGCCATCAGTCCCCGAGGGGGTGAGGTTCGTGGCTACACCTTC.

This clone was counted many times. The J gene is TRBJ1-2, the V gene TRBV2; the D gene is possibly TRBD1 (5 bases). Germline lookup yields CDR1 SNHLY and CDR2 FYNNEI. V lost 2 bases to trimming and J lost 4 bases, with 11 bases between them. The CDR3 is made up of 14 amino acids. This CDR3 reads CASSESQGSYGYTF. CDR3 in DNA: TGTGCCAGCAGTGAAAGCCAGGGCAGCTATGGCTACACCTTC. The full variable domain, rest sourced from reference TRBV2 and TRBJ1-2, is EPEVTQTPSHQVTQMGQEVILRCVPISNHLYFYWYRQILGQKVEFLVSFYNNEISEKSEIFDDQFSVERPDGSNFTLKIRSTKLEDSAMYFCASSESQGSYGYTFGSGTRLTVV.

At least ten counts were recorded for this clone. This sequence joins TRBV7-9 and TRBJ1-2, with TRBD1 as a possible D gene (6 bases). Germline lookup yields CDR1 SEHNR and CDR2 FQNEAQ (reference sequence). There are 14 residues in the CDR3. V gave up 5 bases and J gave up 8 bases, with 18 bases separating them. Written as DNA, the CDR3 is TGTGCCAGCAGCATCAGGGGTATTTCTCGGGGCTACACCTTC. Its translation: CASSIRGISRGYTF.

This clone was seen repeatedly, ten times or more. The V and J genes are TRBV4-2 and TRBJ2-3; TRBD2 is a possible D gene (6 bases). Trimming removed 0 bases at V and 0 bases at J, with 7 bases between. This CDR3 has 15 amino acids. The germline gives CDR1 LGHNA, CDR2 YNFKEQ. The CDR3 region is CASSQDGGSTDTQYF. The CDR3 DNA reads TGTGCCAGCAGCCAAGACGGGGGTAGCACAGATACGCAGTATTTT.

This clone was picked up many times. V and J are TRBV27 and TRBJ2-5; D may be TRBD2 (6 bases). Deletions cut 0 bases from V and 5 bases from J, with 22 bases between. The CDR3 runs 18 residues. The germline gives CDR1 MNHEY, CDR2 SMNVEV (reference sequence). The CDR3 DNA reads TGTGCCAGCAGTTTATCAGGTAGCGGAGCCCAGAGAGGCGAGACCCAGTACTTC. Its protein is CASSLSGSGAQRGETQYF.

This clone was recorded at least ten times. The chain recombines TRBV28 with TRBJ2-7; 11 bases match TRBD2. The germline V gene encodes CDR1 MDHEN and CDR2 SYDVKM. This CDR3 is 15 amino acids long. J gave up 2 bases and V 5 bases, and 5 bases lay outside the gene matches. The CDR3, as DNA: TGTGCCAGCAGTACCTTAGCGGGAGGGACCTACGAGCAGTACTTC. This codes for CASSTLAGGTYEQYF.

Ten or more counts support this clone. The chain combines TRBV5-1 with TRBJ2-3; 7 bases agree with TRBD2. The CDR3 has 15 amino acids. The J segment lost 2 bases and the V segment lost 6 bases, leaving 9 bases of the junction unmatched. The V gene's germline CDR1 is SGHRS and CDR2 YFSETQ. The CDR3 DNA follows: TGCGCCAGCACCGCCGCCGGGGGGAACACAGATACGCAGTATTTT. This encodes CASTAAGGNTDTQYF.

This clone was recorded many times. This chain links TRBV7-2 with TRBJ2-5; 14 bases match TRBD2. In germline, CDR1 is SGHTA, CDR2 FQGNSA. Trimming removed 6 bases from V and 5 bases from J; junction bases left unmatched: 5. The CDR3 loop spans 15 amino acids. CDR3 sequence: CASRTSGGAGETQYF. CDR3 nucleotides: TGTGCCAGCAGGACTAGCGGGGGGGCCGGCGAGACCCAGTACTTC.

The table lists this clone with many counts. J is TRBJ2-3 and V is TRBV7-3; the match to TRBD2 covers 11 bases. The CDR3 is 16 amino acids. V lost 4 bases, J lost 2 bases, and 5 bases stayed unmatched. Germline CDR1 is SGHTA and CDR2 is FQGTGA. The CDR3 reads CASSYGTSGHTDTQYF. The CDR3 DNA is TGTGCCAGCAGCTACGGGACTAGCGGACACACAGATACGCAGTATTTT.